The TCR beta chain described here comes from a study of cytomegalovirus exposure and HLA in healthy donors (TCRdb year 2017). Background for the entire study: According to a later analysis, the 110 or so validation repertoires were produced on the same platform as the 600 to 850 repertoires of the first cohort. The aim of the study was to test whether cataloging public T cell receptors could identify signatures of past pathogen exposure. In addition to the first cohort of 500 to 850 subjects, a separate validation cohort of approximately 110 different subjects was used. To predict cytomegalovirus infection status, the study combined high-throughput TCR immunosequencing, statistical association of individual TCRs with disease status, and machine learning.

Libraries came from the immunoSEQ multiplex PCR assay. On the authors' methods: A statistical classification framework was built for diagnosing cytomegalovirus status from the catalog of TCR beta chain sequences. Entries here come from immuneACCESS through TCRdb and include only in-frame sequences with V and J called. Some clones fail to appear in such tables; in the studies checked, an unresolved V gene covers under half of the shortfall, and the cause of the remainder is unknown. V and J calls and clone size are given by that table; D and trimming were obtained from the DNA. In this sample the table shows some 170,000 clones, around 86% of which occur a single time. Less than 3.5% of the sample rests with the top ten. The CDR3 contains 13 residues, cysteine and phenylalanine counted. The CDR3 DNA has 39 bases and is translated from base 1. Trimming takes 6 bases off V and 7 bases off J; junction bases not matched to a gene: 4. In the germline V gene, CDR1 corresponds to MDHEN and CDR2 to SYDVKM.

Study-level results and caveats: Most TCR sequences were observed very rarely across donors, whereas some public TCRs were present in many individuals. A later analysis found that TCRs clustered in the first cohort also tended to co-occur in the 120 validation repertoires, with approximately 94% of cluster scores above 0. A later analysis lacked HLA typing for the validation cohort, so it scored co-occurrence in that cohort across all 110 or so repertoires. The study listed 150 to 200 TCR beta chains as associated with cytomegalovirus. Three of the identified cytomegalovirus-associated TCR beta chains were confirmed in vitro to be specific for cytomegalovirus antigens. The classifier was reported to diagnose cytomegalovirus status with high specificity and sensitivity in both the original cohort and the validation cohort. According to the authors, the approach could potentially be generalized to other disease states and immunological phenotypes.

As for this clone: Its antigen is not yet known. No base qualities exist here, and no much larger clone lies one base off it.

The donors were included in the validation cohort of some 120 subjects, a group kept apart from the approximately 690-subject first cohort. Sequencing input: PBMCs. The chain links TRBV28 with TRBJ1-3, with TRBD1 identical over 9 junction bases. This clonotype originated in a young man in good health and CMV-seropositive. Here the CDR3 is given as CASSGTGRNTIYF. The nucleotides are TGTGCCAGCAGCGGGACAGGGAGGAACACCATATATTTT.